This entry lists 23 T cell receptor beta chains sequenced from one sample in a study of blood T cell repertoires in COVID-19. Method: immunoSEQ multiplex PCR; TCRdb's copy keeps in-frame clones and lacks some. The sample consists of fewer than 700,000 clones, roughly 91% of them appearing once. Sequenced: peripheral blood. These receptors all come from a woman aged 50 to 65 with COVID-19, enrolled during active disease.

This chain connects TRBV6-6 to TRBJ2-1; 7 bases agree with TRBD1. CDR3 length equals 14 residues. J gave up 0 bases and V 8 bases, and 4 bases lay outside the gene matches. Germline V gives CDR1 MNHNY, CDR2 SVGAGI (reference sequence). The DNA of the CDR3 is TGTGCCAGCCTCCGGGACAGCTCCTACAATGAGCAGTTCTTC. The encoded protein is CASLRDSSYNEQFF.

The genes are TRBV5-1 and TRBJ2-7; 10 bases match TRBD1. CDR3 length: 14 amino acids. V gave up 4 bases and J gave up 5 bases; unmatched junction bases: 6. CDR1 SGHRS and CDR2 YFSETQ come from the germline V gene. The CDR3 spells CASSTGQGTNEQYF. The CDR3 nucleotides read TGCGCCAGCAGCACGGGACAGGGGACCAACGAGCAGTACTTC.

As to this clone: Other DNA sequences from this sample encode an identical CDR3 as well. This chain links TRBV7-2 with TRBJ1-2; tentative D call: TRBD1 (5 bases). This CDR3 spans 14 amino acids. Germline CDR1 and CDR2: SGHTA and FQGNSA. Between the trimmed V and J ends, which lost 5 bases and 4 bases, there was a span of 14 bases. CDR3: CASSLRGLGYGYTF. The CDR3 nucleotides are TGTGCCAGCAGCCTAAGGGGTTTAGGCTATGGCTACACCTTC.

DNA of the CDR3: TGTGCCAGCAGCTTAGGTCGGCCAGGAAATGGCTACACCTTC. Protein product: CASSLGRPGNGYTF. V gene TRBV11-2 combines with J gene TRBJ1-2; D is unclear. V lost 1 base and J lost 6, with 12 bases in between. Germline-derived CDR1 and CDR2 are SGHAT and FQNNGV. This CDR3 spans 14 amino acids. The full variable domain, in which reference TRBV11-2 and TRBJ1-2 provide the parts outside the CDR3, is EAGVAQSPRYKIIEKRQSVAFWCNPISGHATLYWYQQILGQGPKLLIQFQNNGVVDDSQLPKDRFSAERLKGVDSTLKIQPAKLEDSAVYLCASSLGRPGNGYTFGSGTRLTVV.

CDR3 region: CASSPNRGNQPQHF. In DNA form, the CDR3 reads TGTGCCAGCTCACCAAACAGGGGAAATCAGCCCCAGCATTTT. The chain joins TRBV18 to TRBJ1-5; 7 nucleotides agree with TRBD1. The CDR3 runs 14 residues. J gave up 4 bases and V 2 bases, and 2 bases lay outside the gene matches. Germline lookup yields CDR1 KGHSH and CDR2 LQKENI.

This chain links TRBV7-2 with TRBJ1-5; D perhaps matches TRBD1 (6 bases). CDR1 SGHTA and CDR2 FQGNSA come from the germline V gene. V shed 2 bases and J shed 5 bases, with 10 bases lying between them. This CDR3 comprises 14 residues. The CDR3 sequence: CASSLIGGHQPQHF. The DNA of the CDR3 is TGTGCCAGCAGCTTAATAGGGGGTCATCAGCCCCAGCATTTT.

This clone appeared a single time. V gene TRBV5-1 combines with J gene TRBJ2-2; D not certain. Deletions cut 1 base from V and 3 bases from J, with 10 bases between. The CDR3 covers 15 residues. Germline CDR1 is SGHRS and CDR2 is YFSETQ. DNA of the CDR3: TGCGCCAGCAGCTTGCTCGGTATGCACACCGGGGAGCTGTTTTTT. Translation gives CASSLLGMHTGELFF.

This clone came up once. The V gene is TRBV20-1, the J gene TRBJ1-2; 12 bases agree with TRBD1. This CDR3 spans 15 amino acids. Looked up from germline, CDR1 is DFQATT and CDR2 is SNEGSKA (reference sequence). V shed 3 bases and J 6 bases; nucleotides not matched to a gene: 8. CDR3 residues: CSASQPGQGAHGYTF. The CDR3 DNA follows: TGCAGTGCTAGTCAGCCGGGACAGGGGGCACATGGCTACACCTTC.

This chain links TRBV24-1 with TRBJ2-3; 7 positions match TRBD1. Trimming took 4 bases from V and 2 from J; bases not matched to a gene: 5. From germline, CDR1 is KGHDR and CDR2 SFDVKD. The CDR3 contains 15 residues. DNA of the CDR3: TGTGCCACCAGTGACACGACAGGGTCCACAGATACGCAGTATTTT. Residues: CATSDTTGSTDTQYF.

The chain combines TRBV5-6 with TRBJ1-1, with D possibly being TRBD1 (6 bases). The CDR3 extends over 14 amino acids. V lost 0 bases and J 6 bases, leaving 12 bases between the germline ends. The V gene's germline CDR1 is SGHDT and CDR2 YYEEEE. CDR3 nucleotide sequence: TGTGCCAGCAGCTTGGGAGGGGAGGGGGCTGAAGCTTTCTTT. This gives the protein CASSLGGEGAEAFF.

The chain has TRBV9 and TRBJ2-3, with a tentative D call TRBD1 (5 bases). This CDR3 has 15 residues. The V gene's germline CDR1 is SGDLS and CDR2 YYNGEE. Deletions cut 4 bases from V and 2 bases from J, with 14 bases between. CDR3 bases: TGTGCCAGCAGCCCTCAGGGTTATCCCACAGATACGCAGTATTTT. This encodes CASSPQGYPTDTQYF.

The chain couples TRBV6-5 to TRBJ1-1; 8 bases are a match to TRBD1. In germline, CDR1 is MNHEY, CDR2 SVGAGI. There are 14 residues in the CDR3. Trimming removed 6 bases from V and 3 bases from J; junction bases left unmatched: 6. CDR3 DNA sequence: TGTGCCAGCAGACGGAACAGGGGGGACACTGAAGCTTTCTTT. Its translation: CASRRNRGDTEAFF.

The rearrangement uses TRBV6-1 and TRBJ2-2; 11 bases line up with TRBD1. V gave up 1 base and J gave up 2 bases; unmatched junction bases: 3. This CDR3 comprises 17 residues. Germline V gene data show CDR1 as MNHNS and CDR2 as SASEGT. CDR3 bases: TGTGCCAGCAGTGAAGTGGGACAGGGGGGAAACACCGGGGAGCTGTTTTTT. It codes for CASSEVGQGGNTGELFF.

The rearrangement uses TRBV6-5 and TRBJ2-1, with 7 bases matching TRBD1. This CDR3 has 16 amino acids. Germline-derived CDR1 and CDR2 are MNHEY and SVGAGI. Unmatched junction bases numbered 8, after V lost 0 bases and J lost 6 bases. CDR3 nucleotide sequence: TGTGCCAGCAGTTACTCTCGGGACAGATCTGGCAATGAGCAGTTCTTC. Encoded protein: CASSYSRDRSGNEQFF.

The rearrangement links TRBV27 to TRBJ2-2; D is ambiguous. Germline V gives CDR1 MNHEY, CDR2 SMNVEV (reference sequence). The CDR3 sequence is 17 residues long. V lost 5 bases, J lost 4 bases, and 20 bases lay in between. CDR3 coding DNA: TGTGCCAGCAGTACCAATCCCTTACCTTCGGGCACCGGGGAGCTGTTTTTT. Translation: CASSTNPLPSGTGELFF.

The rearrangement uses TRBV4-1 and TRBJ2-3; TRBD2 aligns across 9 bases. From germline, CDR1 is MGHRA and CDR2 YSYEKL. V lost 5 bases and J lost 0; bases outside the gene matches: 3. The CDR3 has 15 residues. As DNA, the CDR3 is TGCGCCAGCAGCTATAGCGGGGGAAGCACAGATACGCAGTATTTT. This codes for CASSYSGGSTDTQYF.

V is TRBV11-2 and J is TRBJ2-2; D is unclear. V lost 1 base to trimming and J lost 1 base, with 7 bases between them. Germline V gene sequence: CDR1 SGHAT, CDR2 FQNNGV. This CDR3 is 15 amino acids long. This CDR3 reads CASSLGRGNTGELFF. CDR3 in DNA: TGTGCCAGCAGCTTAGGTCGCGGGAACACCGGGGAGCTGTTTTTT.

The genes are TRBV27 and TRBJ1-4; 7 bases are a match to TRBD1. Germline V lookup: CDR1 MNHEY, CDR2 SMNVEV (reference sequence). V was pared by 5 bases and J by 6 bases, with 9 bases of the junction left unmatched. This CDR3 is built from 15 residues. The CDR3: CASSDNRGWDEKLFF. DNA for the CDR3: TGTGCCAGCAGTGATAACAGGGGATGGGATGAAAAACTGTTTTTT.

The chain carries TRBV6-1 and TRBJ2-2; TRBD1 is a possible D gene (6 bases). The CDR3 has 14 residues. CDR1 and CDR2 from the germline V gene are MNHNS and SASEGT. V lost 5 bases to trimming and J lost 2 bases, with 9 bases between them. CDR3 sequence reads: CASSTGHNTGELFF. For the CDR3, the DNA is TGTGCCAGCAGTACGGGACACAACACCGGGGAGCTGTTTTTT.

This CDR3 is CASSLVGGITEAFF. In DNA, the CDR3 is TGTGCCAGCAGTTTAGTTGGCGGAATCACTGAAGCTTTCTTT. The chain uses TRBV27 and TRBJ1-1; D not resolved. Trimming removed 2 bases at V and 4 bases at J, with 11 bases between. CDR3 length: 14 residues. The V gene's germline CDR1 is MNHEY and CDR2 SMNVEV (reference sequence).

The chain uses TRBV4-1 and TRBJ1-2; D remains unclear. V gave up 5 bases and J gave up 4 bases, with 14 bases separating them. The CDR3 totals 14 residues. Germline V gives CDR1 MGHRA, CDR2 YSYEKL. CDR3 sequence (DNA): TGCGCCAGCAGCGACGCCGGAGGAGGCTATGGCTACACCTTC. Translating it yields CASSDAGGGYGYTF.

This rearrangement joins TRBV5-1 to TRBJ1-4, with 7 bases aligning to TRBD1. Germline CDR1 is SGHRS and CDR2 is YFSETQ. The CDR3 totals 18 residues. Germline trimming cut 2 bases from V and 6 bases from J; bases unmatched to any gene: 16. Here the CDR3 DNA reads TGCGCCAGCAGCTTTTTGTCGACAGGGTTAGGGGCGGATGAAAAACTGTTTTTT. Protein: CASSFLSTGLGADEKLFF.

In its sample, this clone was seen once. The chain carries TRBV30 and TRBJ2-7, with 11 bases lining up with TRBD1. With 5 bases clipped from V and 3 bases from J, the junction kept 3 bases outside the gene matches. This CDR3 spans 13 amino acids. The V gene's germline CDR1 is GTSNPN and CDR2 SVGIG (reference sequence). CDR3 DNA sequence: TGTGCCTGGGGTGGGACAGGGGGCTACGAGCAGTACTTC. Its protein is CAWGGTGGYEQYF.